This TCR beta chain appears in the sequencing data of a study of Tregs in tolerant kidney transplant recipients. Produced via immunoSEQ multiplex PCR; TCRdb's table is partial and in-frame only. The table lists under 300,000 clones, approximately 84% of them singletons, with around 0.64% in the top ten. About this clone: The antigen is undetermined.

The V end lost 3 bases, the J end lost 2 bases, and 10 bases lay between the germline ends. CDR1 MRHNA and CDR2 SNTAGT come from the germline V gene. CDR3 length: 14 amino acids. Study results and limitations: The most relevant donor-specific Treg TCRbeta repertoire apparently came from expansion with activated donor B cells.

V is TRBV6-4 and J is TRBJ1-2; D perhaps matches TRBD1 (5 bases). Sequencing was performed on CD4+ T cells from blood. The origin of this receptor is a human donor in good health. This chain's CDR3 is CASSEDTLNYGYTF. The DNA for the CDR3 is TGTGCCAGCAGTGAGGACACGCTAAACTATGGCTACACCTTC.